This T cell receptor (beta chain) stems from a study of T cells in Graves' hyperthyroidism and ophthalmopathy. Looking at the study overall: Staff took peripheral blood when the initial diagnosis was made, before any treatment began. General study results and limits: Classification by a 13 V-J model distinguished ophthalmopathy from stable hyperthyroidism.

Ten or more counts support this clonotype. Its specificity is unknown. Trimming shortened V by 9 bases and J by 5 bases, and 10 bases separated the two germline ends. This CDR3 has 11 amino acids. Germline V gene data show CDR1 as LNHDA and CDR2 as SQIVND (reference sequence). The source material, RNA transcripts, was used to amplify TCR beta CDR3 regions. HTBI primers were used for first-round RT-PCR of the TCR CDR3. A single record per CDR3 protein comes from TCRdb applying MiXCR to the multiplex PCR reads. The sample contains under 350,000 distinct CDR3 sequences, approximately 15% of which appear only once.

Input material: blood. This TCR was sampled from a woman between 35 and 50 years old with Graves' ophthalmopathy. This chain links TRBV19 with TRBJ1-1; D gene uncertain. The CDR3 here is CASLRRTEAFF. The CDR3 DNA is TGTGCCAGCCTAAGAAGGACTGAAGCTTTCTTT.